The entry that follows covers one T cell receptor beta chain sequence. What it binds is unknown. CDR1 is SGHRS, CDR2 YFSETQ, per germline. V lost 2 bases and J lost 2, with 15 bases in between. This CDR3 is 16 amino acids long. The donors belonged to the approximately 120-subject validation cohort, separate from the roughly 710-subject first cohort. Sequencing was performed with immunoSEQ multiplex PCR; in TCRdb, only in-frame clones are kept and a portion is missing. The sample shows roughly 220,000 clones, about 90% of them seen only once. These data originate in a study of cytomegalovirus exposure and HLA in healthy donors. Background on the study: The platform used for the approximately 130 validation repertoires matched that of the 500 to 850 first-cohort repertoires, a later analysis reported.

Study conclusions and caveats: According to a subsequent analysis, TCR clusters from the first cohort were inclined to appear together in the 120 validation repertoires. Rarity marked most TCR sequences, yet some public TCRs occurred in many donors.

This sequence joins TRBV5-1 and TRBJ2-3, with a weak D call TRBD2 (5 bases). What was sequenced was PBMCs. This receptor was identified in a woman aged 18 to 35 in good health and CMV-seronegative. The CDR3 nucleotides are TGCGCCAGCAGCTTAGGAGGCAGGTCTTCCACAGATACGCAGTATTTT. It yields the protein CASSLGGRSSTDTQYF.